Described below is a single TCR beta chain sequence and its context. Its cognate antigen is unknown. An end of the junction differs from the germline gene, which may be a read error. This record belongs to a study of T cells in Graves' hyperthyroidism and ophthalmopathy. General observations from the study: Ophthalmopathy onset followed model prediction by a median about seven months.

CDR1 is SEHNR and CDR2 is FQNEAQ in the germline V gene (reference sequence). The CDR3 totals 14 residues. TCR beta CDR3 sequences were amplified from RNA transcripts. A first-round RT-PCR of the TCR CDR3 used the HTBI primer set. TCRdb passed the multiplex PCR reads through MiXCR, listing each CDR3 protein once. The sample consists of around 55,000 distinct CDR3 sequences, approximately 48% of them appearing once. The sequencing sample was made of blood. The rearrangement links TRBV7-9 to TRBJ1-4; D is uncertain. This receptor was obtained from a woman between 50 and 59 years old with Graves' ophthalmopathy. Here the CDR3 DNA reads TGTGCCGGCAGCTTCGAAGGACCTAATGAGAAACTGTTTTTT. Amino acid sequence: CAGSFEGPNEKLFF.